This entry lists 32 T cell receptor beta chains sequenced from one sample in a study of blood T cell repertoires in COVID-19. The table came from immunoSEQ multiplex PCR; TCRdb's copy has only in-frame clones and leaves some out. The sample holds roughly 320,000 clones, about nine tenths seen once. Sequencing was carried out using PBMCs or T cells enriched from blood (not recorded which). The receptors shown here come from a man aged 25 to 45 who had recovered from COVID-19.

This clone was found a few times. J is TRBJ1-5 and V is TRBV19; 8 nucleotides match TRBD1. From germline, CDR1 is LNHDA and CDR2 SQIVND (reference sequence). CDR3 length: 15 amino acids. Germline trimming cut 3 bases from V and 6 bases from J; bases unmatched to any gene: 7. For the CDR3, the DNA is TGTGCCAGTAGTATCCAATCGGACAGGGCTCAGCCCCAGCATTTT. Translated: CASSIQSDRAQPQHF. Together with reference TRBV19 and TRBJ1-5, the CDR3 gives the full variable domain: DGGITQSPKYLFRKEGQNVTLSCEQNLNHDAMYWYRQDPGQGLRLIYYSQIVNDFQKGDIAEGYSVSREKKESFPLTVTSAQKNPTAFYLCASSIQSDRAQPQHFGDGTRLSIL.

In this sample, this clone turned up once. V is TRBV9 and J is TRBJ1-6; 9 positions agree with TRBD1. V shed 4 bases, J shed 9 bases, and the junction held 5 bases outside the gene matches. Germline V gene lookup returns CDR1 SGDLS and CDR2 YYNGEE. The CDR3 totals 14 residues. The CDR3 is CASSLTGGGSPLHF. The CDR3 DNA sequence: TGTGCCAGCAGCCTGACAGGGGGGGGTTCACCCCTCCACTTT.

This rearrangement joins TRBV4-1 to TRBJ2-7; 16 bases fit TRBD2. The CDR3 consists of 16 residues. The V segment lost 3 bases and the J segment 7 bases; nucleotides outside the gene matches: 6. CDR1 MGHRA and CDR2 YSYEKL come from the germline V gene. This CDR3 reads CASSQGLAGGAGEQYF. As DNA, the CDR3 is TGCGCCAGCAGCCAGGGACTAGCGGGAGGGGCGGGGGAGCAGTACTTC.

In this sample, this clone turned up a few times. The CDR3 region has the DNA TGTGCCAGCTACTGGGCAGGGATTCCGGGCTACACCTTC. It translates to CASYWAGIPGYTF. The V call is TRBV28, the J call TRBJ1-2; D is possibly TRBD1 (5 bases). The V and J ends lost 8 bases and 8 bases respectively, with 18 bases between them. Germline V gives CDR1 MDHEN, CDR2 SYDVKM. The CDR3 loop spans 13 amino acids.

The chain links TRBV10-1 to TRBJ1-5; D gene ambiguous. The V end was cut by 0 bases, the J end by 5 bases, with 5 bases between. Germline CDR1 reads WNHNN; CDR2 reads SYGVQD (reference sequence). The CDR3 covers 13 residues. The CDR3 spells CASSESTYQPQHF. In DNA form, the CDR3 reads TGCGCCAGCAGTGAGTCGACTTATCAGCCCCAGCATTTT.

The CDR3 DNA follows: TGTGCCAGCAGCCCAGGCAGGGGCTGGGAGACCCAGTACTTC. As protein: CASSPGRGWETQYF. The chain uses TRBV11-1 and TRBJ2-5, with D possibly matching TRBD1 (6 bases). The CDR3 length is 14 residues. Germline lookup yields CDR1 SGHAT and CDR2 FQDESV (reference sequence). V lost 5 bases to trimming and J lost 5 bases, with 15 bases between them.

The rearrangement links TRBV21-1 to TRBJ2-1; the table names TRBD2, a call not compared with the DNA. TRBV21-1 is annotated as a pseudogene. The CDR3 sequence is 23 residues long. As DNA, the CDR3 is TGTGCCAGCAGCAAACCCGTCAAAGGACTAGCGGGAGGGCCAACCGCCACCCGAACAGTTCGGCTCTTC. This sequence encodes CASSKPVKGLAGGPTATRTVRLF.

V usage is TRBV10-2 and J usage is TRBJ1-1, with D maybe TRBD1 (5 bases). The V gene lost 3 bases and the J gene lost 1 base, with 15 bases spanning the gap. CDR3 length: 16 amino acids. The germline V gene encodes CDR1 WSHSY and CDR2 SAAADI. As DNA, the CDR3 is TGCGCCAGCAGTGATCCCCCAGGGCTTCCGAACACTGAAGCTTTCTTT. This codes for CASSDPPGLPNTEAFF.

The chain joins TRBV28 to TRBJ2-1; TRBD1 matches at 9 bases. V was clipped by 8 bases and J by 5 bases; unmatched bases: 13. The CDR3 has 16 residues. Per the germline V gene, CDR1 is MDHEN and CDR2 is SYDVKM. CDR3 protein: CASCQLPGQGNNEQFF. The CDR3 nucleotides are TGTGCCAGCTGCCAACTCCCGGGACAGGGAAACAATGAGCAGTTCTTC.

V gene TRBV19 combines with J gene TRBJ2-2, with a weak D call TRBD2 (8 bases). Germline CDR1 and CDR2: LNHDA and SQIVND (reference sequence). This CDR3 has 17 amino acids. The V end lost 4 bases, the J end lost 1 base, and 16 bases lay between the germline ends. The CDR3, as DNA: TGTGCCAGTAGTAAACGGGGGGGGACAGAGAACACCGGGGAGCTGTTTTTT. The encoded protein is CASSKRGGTENTGELFF.

In DNA, the CDR3 is TGCAGCCCTTTCCTACAGGGATCCTACAATGAGCAGTTCTTC. This encodes CSPFLQGSYNEQFF. The chain joins TRBV29-1 to TRBJ2-1; tentative D call: TRBD1 (6 bases). Trimming took 8 bases from V and 1 from J, leaving 15 bases between them. The CDR3 extends over 14 amino acids. CDR1 and CDR2 from the germline V gene are SQVTM and ANQGSEA.

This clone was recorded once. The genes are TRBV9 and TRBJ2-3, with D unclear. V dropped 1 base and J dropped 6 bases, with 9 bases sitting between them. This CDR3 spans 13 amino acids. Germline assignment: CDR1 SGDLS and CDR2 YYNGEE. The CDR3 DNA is TGTGCCAGCAGCGTACTGGCGGTGGATACGCAGTATTTT. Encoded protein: CASSVLAVDTQYF.

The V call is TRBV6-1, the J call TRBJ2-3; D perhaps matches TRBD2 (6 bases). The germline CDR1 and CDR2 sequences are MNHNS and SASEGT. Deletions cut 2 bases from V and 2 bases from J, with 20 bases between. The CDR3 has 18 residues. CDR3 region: CASSESGGAGFITDTQYF. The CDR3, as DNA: TGTGCCAGCAGTGAATCCGGCGGCGCGGGGTTCATCACAGATACGCAGTATTTT.

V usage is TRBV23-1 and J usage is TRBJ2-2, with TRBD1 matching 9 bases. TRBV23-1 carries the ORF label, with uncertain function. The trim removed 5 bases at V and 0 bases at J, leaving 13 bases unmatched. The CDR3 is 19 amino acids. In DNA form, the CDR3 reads TGCGCCAGCAGTTCACCGGGACAGGGAGCGGAGACGAACACCGGGGAGCTGTTTTTT. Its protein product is CASSSPGQGAETNTGELFF.

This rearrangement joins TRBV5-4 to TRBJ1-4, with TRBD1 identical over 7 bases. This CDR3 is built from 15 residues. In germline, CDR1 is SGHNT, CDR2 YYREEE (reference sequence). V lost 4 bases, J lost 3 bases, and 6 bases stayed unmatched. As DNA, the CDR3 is TGTGCCAGCAGCGATCGACAGGGACCTAATGAAAAACTGTTTTTT. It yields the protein CASSDRQGPNEKLFF.

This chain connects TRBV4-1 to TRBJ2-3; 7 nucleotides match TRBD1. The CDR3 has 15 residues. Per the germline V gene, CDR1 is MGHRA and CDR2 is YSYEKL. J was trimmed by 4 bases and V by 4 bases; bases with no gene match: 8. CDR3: CASSPFRGSSDTQYF. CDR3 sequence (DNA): TGCGCCAGCAGCCCCTTCAGGGGGTCGTCAGATACGCAGTATTTT.

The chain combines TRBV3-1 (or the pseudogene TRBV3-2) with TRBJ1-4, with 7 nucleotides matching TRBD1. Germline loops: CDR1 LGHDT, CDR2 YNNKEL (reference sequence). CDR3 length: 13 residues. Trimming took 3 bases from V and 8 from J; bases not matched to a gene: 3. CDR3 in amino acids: CASSQAGGEKLFF. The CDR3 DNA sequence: TGTGCCAGCAGCCAGGCAGGGGGGGAAAAACTGTTTTTT.

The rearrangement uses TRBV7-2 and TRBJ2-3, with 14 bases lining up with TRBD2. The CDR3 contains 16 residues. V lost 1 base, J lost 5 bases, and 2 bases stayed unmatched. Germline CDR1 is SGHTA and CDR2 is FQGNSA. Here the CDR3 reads CASSLEGTSGRDTQYF. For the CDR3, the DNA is TGTGCCAGCAGCTTAGAAGGGACTAGCGGGAGAGATACGCAGTATTTT.

The CDR3 nucleotides read TGCAGCGTTGGGGTGGGGGGAGGAAACACCATATATTTT. Amino acid sequence: CSVGVGGGNTIYF. The chain couples TRBV29-1 to TRBJ1-3; possible D gene TRBD1, 5 bases. Trimming cost V 4 bases and J 4 bases, with 11 bases left between them. The CDR3 has 13 residues. The germline CDR1 and CDR2 sequences are SQVTM and ANQGSEA.

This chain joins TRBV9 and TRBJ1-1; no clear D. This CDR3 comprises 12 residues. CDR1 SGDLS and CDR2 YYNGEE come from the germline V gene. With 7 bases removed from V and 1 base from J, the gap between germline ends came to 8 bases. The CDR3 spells CASEGQNTEAFF. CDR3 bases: TGTGCCAGCGAGGGTCAGAACACTGAAGCTTTCTTT. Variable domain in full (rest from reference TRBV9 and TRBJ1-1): DSGVTQTPKHLITATGQRVTLRCSPRSGDLSVYWYQQSLDQGLQFLIQYYNGEERAKGNILERFSAQQFPDLHSELNLSSLELGDSALYFCASEGQNTEAFFGQGTRLTVV.

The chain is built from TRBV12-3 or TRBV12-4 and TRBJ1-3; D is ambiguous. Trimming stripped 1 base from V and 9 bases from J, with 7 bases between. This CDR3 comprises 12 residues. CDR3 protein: CASSLGRSTIYF. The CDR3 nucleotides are TGTGCCAGCAGTTTAGGGCGGAGCACCATATATTTT.

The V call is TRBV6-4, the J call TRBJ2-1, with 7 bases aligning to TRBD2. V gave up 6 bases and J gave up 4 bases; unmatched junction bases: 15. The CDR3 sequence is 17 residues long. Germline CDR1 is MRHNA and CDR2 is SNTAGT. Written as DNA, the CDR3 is TGTGCCAGCAGCGCCCACCAGGGCGGGGGACGTTACAATGAGCAGTTCTTC. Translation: CASSAHQGGGRYNEQFF.

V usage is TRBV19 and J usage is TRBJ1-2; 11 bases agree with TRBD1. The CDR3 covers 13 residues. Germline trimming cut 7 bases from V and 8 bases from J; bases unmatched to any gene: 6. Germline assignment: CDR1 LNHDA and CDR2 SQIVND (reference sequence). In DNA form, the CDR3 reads TGTGCCAGTAACGGACAGGGGGCCGGAGGCTACACCTTC. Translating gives CASNGQGAGGYTF.

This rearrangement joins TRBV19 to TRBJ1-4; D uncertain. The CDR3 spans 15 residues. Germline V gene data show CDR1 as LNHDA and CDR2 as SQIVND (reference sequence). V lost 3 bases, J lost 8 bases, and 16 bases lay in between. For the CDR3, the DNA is TGTGCCAGTAGTATTCGATGGCCAGGAGGGGAAAAACTGTTTTTT. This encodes CASSIRWPGGEKLFF.

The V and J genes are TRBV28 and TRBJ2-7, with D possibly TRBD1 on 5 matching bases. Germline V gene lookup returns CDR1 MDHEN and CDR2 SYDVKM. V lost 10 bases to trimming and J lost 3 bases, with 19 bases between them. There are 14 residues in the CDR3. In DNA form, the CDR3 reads TGTGCCATCTCGCTCTCAAGGGGCAGCTACGAGCAGTACTTC. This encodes CAISLSRGSYEQYF.

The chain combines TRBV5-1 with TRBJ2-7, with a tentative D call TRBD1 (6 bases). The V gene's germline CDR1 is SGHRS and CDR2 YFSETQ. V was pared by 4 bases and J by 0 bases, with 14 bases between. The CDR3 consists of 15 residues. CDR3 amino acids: CASSQTGQYSYEQYF. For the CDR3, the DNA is TGCGCCAGCAGCCAGACAGGTCAATACTCCTACGAGCAGTACTTC.

CDR3 nucleotide sequence: TGTGCCAGTAGTATCCGCGCCGACAGGAGCTATAGCAATCAGCCCCAGCATTTT. The encoded protein is CASSIRADRSYSNQPQHF. J is TRBJ1-5 and V is TRBV19; D is perhaps TRBD1 (6 bases). Germline loops: CDR1 LNHDA, CDR2 SQIVND (reference sequence). The V end was cut by 3 bases, the J end by 0 bases, with 18 bases between. This CDR3 is built from 18 residues.

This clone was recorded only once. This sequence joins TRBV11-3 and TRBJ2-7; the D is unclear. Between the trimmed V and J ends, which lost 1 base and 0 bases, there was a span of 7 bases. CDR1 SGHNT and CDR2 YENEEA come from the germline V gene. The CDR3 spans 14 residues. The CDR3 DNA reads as TGTGCCAGCAGCTTAGGAACGGTCTCCTACGAGCAGTACTTC. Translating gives CASSLGTVSYEQYF.

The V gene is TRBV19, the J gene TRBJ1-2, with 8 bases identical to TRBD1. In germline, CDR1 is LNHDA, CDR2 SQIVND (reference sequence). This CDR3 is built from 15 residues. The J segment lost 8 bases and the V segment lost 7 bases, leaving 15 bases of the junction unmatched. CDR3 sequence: CASTRTGLSISGYTF. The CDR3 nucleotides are TGTGCCAGTACCCGGACAGGGTTATCTATTAGCGGCTACACCTTC.

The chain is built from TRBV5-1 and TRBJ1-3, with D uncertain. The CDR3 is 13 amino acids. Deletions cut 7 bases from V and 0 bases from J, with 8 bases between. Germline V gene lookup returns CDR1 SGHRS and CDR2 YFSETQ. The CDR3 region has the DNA TGCGCCAGCTGGCCGGGCTCTGGAAACACCATATATTTT. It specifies CASWPGSGNTIYF.

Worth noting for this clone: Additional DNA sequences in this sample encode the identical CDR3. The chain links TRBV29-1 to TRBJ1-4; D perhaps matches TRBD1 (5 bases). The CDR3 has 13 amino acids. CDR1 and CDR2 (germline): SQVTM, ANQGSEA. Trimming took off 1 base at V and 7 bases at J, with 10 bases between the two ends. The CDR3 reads CSVEGQGGEKLFF. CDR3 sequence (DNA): TGCAGCGTTGAAGGCCAGGGCGGTGAAAAACTGTTTTTT.

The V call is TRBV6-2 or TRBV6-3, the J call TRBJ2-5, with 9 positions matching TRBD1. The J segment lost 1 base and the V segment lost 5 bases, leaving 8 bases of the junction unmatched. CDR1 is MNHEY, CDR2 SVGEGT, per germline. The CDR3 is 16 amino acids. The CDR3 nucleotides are TGTGCCAGCAGTCCCGGGACAGGGTCGTCCCAAGAGACCCAGTACTTC. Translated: CASSPGTGSSQETQYF.